The present T cell receptor (beta chain) was sequenced within a study of Graves' ophthalmopathy and Graves' hyperthyroidism. Study-level findings and limits: Ophthalmopathy was separated from stable hyperthyroidism by a 13-signature model with around 88% sensitivity and around 81% specificity.

Lactation, pregnancy, uncontrolled infections and other autoimmune diseases were all grounds for excluding patients. The authors diagnosed from clinical symptoms, serum thyroxine, TRAb, thyroid ultrasound and orbital computed tomography. PBMCs originated in 7.5 to 10 ml of fresh peripheral blood. RNA transcripts served as template for amplifying TCR beta CDR3 sequences. Amplification began with first-round RT-PCR using HTBI primers, then second-round multiplex PCR was performed. TCRdb itself ran the multiplex PCR reads through MiXCR, one entry per CDR3 protein. This sample has some 160,000 distinct CDR3 sequences, with around two fifths found just once. At least ten counts were recorded for this clonotype. Its antigen is currently unknown. This receptor was taken from a man under 40 with Graves' ophthalmopathy. The material sequenced was peripheral blood.

This CDR3 reads CASSPFTAADTQYF. CDR3 sequence (DNA): TGTGCCAGCTCACCATTCACGGCCGCAGATACGCAGTATTTT. This rearrangement joins TRBV18 to TRBJ2-3; D unclear. The germline gives CDR1 KGHSH, CDR2 LQKENI. This CDR3 contains 14 residues. V gave up 2 bases and J gave up 4 bases, with 10 bases separating them.